This TCR beta chain derives from a study of cytomegalovirus exposure and HLA in healthy donors. With 60 Vbeta and 13 Jbeta primers, the PCR was carried out. Sequencing was performed with immunoSEQ multiplex PCR; in TCRdb, only in-frame clones are kept and a portion is missing. The data contain approximately 220,000 clones, around 79% of them singletons. The V segment lost 5 bases and the J segment 3 bases; nucleotides outside the gene matches: 1. This CDR3 is 14 amino acids long. Per germline, CDR1 MNHEY and CDR2 SVGAGI. This sequence originates from a male donor in good health and CMV-seronegative. Sequenced material: PBMCs. This sequence joins TRBV6-5 and TRBJ2-1; 10 bases map to TRBD2. Here the CDR3 reads CASSLAGDYNEQFF. In DNA form, the CDR3 reads TGTGCCAGCAGTCTAGCGGGAGACTACAATGAGCAGTTCTTC.